This is a list of T cell receptor beta chains from one sample in a study of technical replicates of blood from several donors. Here immunoSEQ multiplex PCR was the method, and the copy in TCRdb shows in-frame clones only, minus some. The table has some 66,000 clones, over 75% seen once; the top ten hold around 5%. The sample was PBMCs. These receptor sequences come from a human donor in good health. Some clones in this sample may be carry-over from other donors' samples. Both conserved end residues are part of each CDR3. D genes are given only for firm matches. Expanded clones are given a class, and other clones once, few, many or no size at all.

cdr3_aa cdr3_nt v_call d_call j_call clone_size
CASREGQSGAAQHF TGTGCCAGCAGGGAGGGACAGTCAGGGGCGGCCCAGCATTTT TRBV2 TRBD1 TRBJ1-5 .
CASSLASGTGGNEQFF TGTGCCAGCAGCTTAGCCTCCGGGACAGGGGGCAATGAGCAGTTCTTC TRBV7-8 TRBD1 TRBJ2-1 .
CASSWGRVNEQFF TGTGCCAGCAGCTGGGGGAGGGTAAATGAGCAGTTCTTC TRBV7-2 TRBD2 TRBJ2-1 .
CASSESQRGQETQYF TGTGCCAGCAGTGAATCCCAACGGGGGCAAGAGACCCAGTACTTC TRBV2 . TRBJ2-5 .
CASSLRDTSYNEQFF TGTGCCAGCAGCCTCCGGGACACCTCCTACAATGAGCAGTTCTTC TRBV7-6 . TRBJ2-1 .
CASSSGLKGATDTQYF TGCGCCAGCAGCTCTGGTTTAAAGGGGGCCACAGATACGCAGTATTTT TRBV5-1 TRBD1 TRBJ2-3 .
CASNRPGPYEQYF TGTGCCAGCAATCGTCCAGGCCCCTACGAGCAGTACTTC TRBV2 . TRBJ2-7 .
CASSLHRTGGEQYF TGTGCCAGCAGCCTCCATCGGACAGGGGGAGAGCAGTACTTC TRBV7-2 TRBD1 TRBJ2-7 .
CASTLAQSQGRNTIYF TGTGCCAGCACCTTAGCCCAGAGCCAAGGAAGAAACACCATATATTTT TRBV6-6 . TRBJ1-3 .
CASRTAGAYEQYF TGTGCCAGCAGAACAGCAGGGGCCTACGAGCAGTACTTC TRBV7-8 . TRBJ2-7 .
CAISEWAGGSYNSPLHF TGTGCCATCAGTGAGTGGGCAGGGGGCTCCTATAATTCACCCCTCCACTTT TRBV10-3 TRBD1 TRBJ1-6 .
CASSRPGQGGETQYF TGTGCCAGCAGCCGCCCCGGACAGGGGGGGGAGACCCAGTACTTC TRBV5-4 TRBD1 TRBJ2-5 few
CASSPPAQGDEKLFF TGTGCCAGCTCACCACCGGCTCAGGGGGATGAAAAACTGTTTTTT TRBV18 TRBD1 TRBJ1-4 .
CASSYTTGTGGPGYTF TGTGCCAGCAGTTACACAACCGGGACAGGGGGCCCTGGCTACACCTTC TRBV6-6 TRBD1 TRBJ1-2 .
CASSIPLIRAGDETQYF TGTGCCAGCAGCATCCCCCTTATACGGGCGGGGGATGAGACCCAGTACTTC TRBV11-3 TRBD2 TRBJ2-5 .
CASSLRTDTQYF TGTGCCAGCAGCCTCCGGACAGATACGCAGTATTTT TRBV5-4 . TRBJ2-3 .
CASSPFTGELFF TGTGCCAGCAGCCCTTTCACCGGGGAGCTGTTTTTT TRBV11-1 . TRBJ2-2 .
CASSLPGTSSYEQYF TGTGCCAGCTCACTACCCGGGACTAGCTCCTACGAGCAGTACTTC TRBV18 TRBD2 TRBJ2-7 .
CASSPWTGKGYNEQFF TGTGCCAGCAGCCCGTGGACAGGGAAGGGGTACAATGAGCAGTTCTTC TRBV7-3 TRBD1 TRBJ2-1 .
CASSADRDWATEAFF TGTGCCAGCAGCGCCGACCGGGACTGGGCCACTGAAGCTTTCTTT TRBV9 . TRBJ1-1 .
CASSSPNGRGEQYF TGTGCCAGCAGTTCTCCTAATGGGAGGGGCGAGCAGTACTTC TRBV27 TRBD2 TRBJ2-7 .
CASSYIVEQFF TGTGCCAGCAGTTATATTGTTGAGCAGTTCTTC TRBV6-6 . TRBJ2-1 .
CASSPSRTNPYEQYF TGTGCCAGCTCACCATCTCGCACAAACCCCTACGAGCAGTACTTC TRBV18 . TRBJ2-7 .